Listed below are T cell receptor beta chains from one sample, sequenced in a study of T cell responses to AZD1222 COVID-19 vaccine. The data were produced by immunoSEQ multiplex PCR, yet TCRdb's version contains in-frame clones alone and is incomplete. Among around 160,000 clones, around 83% were seen once, and the ten largest hold around 4.1%. Sample: peripheral blood, taken on day 0 of MenACWY control vaccination. These TCRs come from an adult in good health. Both conserved end residues are part of each CDR3. A D gene is named only where the DNA matches it firmly. Clone size is shown for a subset of rows, as once, few, many or a class of expanded clone.

clone_size	v_call	d_call	j_call	cdr3_aa	cdr3_nt
.	TRBV14	.	TRBJ2-4	CASSQDGNIQYF	TGTGCCAGCAGCCAGGACGGAAACATTCAGTACTTC
.	TRBV12-3/TRBV12-4	TRBD1	TRBJ1-2	CASSLLGGTGYTF	TGTGCCAGCAGTTTGTTAGGGGGCACTGGCTACACCTTC
.	TRBV19	TRBD2	TRBJ2-3	CASSIGGGPDTQYF	TGTGCCAGTAGTATAGGCGGGGGGCCAGATACGCAGTATTTT
.	TRBV24-1	TRBD1	TRBJ2-1	CATSDPGTGRFDEQFF	TGTGCCACCAGTGATCCCGGGACAGGGAGGTTTGATGAGCAGTTCTTC
.	TRBV2	.	TRBJ2-1	CASSIAGSYNEQFF	TGTGCCAGCAGCATAGCTGGATCCTACAATGAGCAGTTCTTC
.	TRBV12-3/TRBV12-4	.	TRBJ2-1	CASSPRAVVQFF	TGTGCCAGCAGCCCCCGAGCTGTGGTGCAGTTCTTC
.	TRBV28	TRBD1	TRBJ2-2	CASSSFRDRGAGELFF	TGTGCCAGCAGTTCCTTCCGGGACAGGGGCGCCGGGGAGCTGTTTTTT
.	TRBV27	.	TRBJ2-2	CATRTWGSGELFF	TGTGCCACCCGGACCTGGGGGAGCGGGGAGCTGTTTTTT
.	TRBV25-1	.	TRBJ1-2	CASSEWVESYGYTF	TGTGCCAGCAGTGAATGGGTGGAGTCATATGGCTACACCTTC
.	TRBV5-4	.	TRBJ1-6	CASRPGGMYNSPLHF	TGTGCCAGCAGACCCGGGGGCATGTATAATTCACCCCTCCACTTT
.	TRBV29-1	TRBD2	TRBJ2-3	CSVRLAGTILRGTDTQYF	TGCAGCGTTCGGCTAGCGGGGACTATTTTAAGGGGCACAGATACGCAGTATTTT
.	TRBV27	.	TRBJ1-4	CASSPKGATNEKLFF	TGTGCCAGCAGTCCCAAAGGGGCAACTAATGAAAAACTGTTTTTT
.	TRBV19	.	TRBJ1-4	CASKGTRSTNEKLFF	TGTGCCAGTAAGGGGACCCGCTCCACTAATGAAAAACTGTTTTTT
.	TRBV5-1	TRBD1	TRBJ1-6	CASSKTGPTGSPLHF	TGCGCCAGCAGCAAGACAGGGCCTACGGGTTCACCCCTCCACTTT
.	TRBV30	TRBD1	TRBJ2-2	CAWSVDRVNTGELFF	TGTGCCTGGAGTGTGGACAGGGTAAACACCGGGGAGCTGTTTTTT
.	TRBV12-3/TRBV12-4	.	TRBJ2-7	CASSHTDTYEQYF	TGTGCCAGCAGTCACACAGATACCTACGAGCAGTACTTC
few	TRBV4-1	.	TRBJ1-2	CASSQEAGSLAGYTF	TGCGCCAGCAGCCAAGAGGCAGGGTCGCTGGCTGGCTACACCTTC
once	TRBV6-5	.	TRBJ1-1	CASPSADMNTEAFF	TGTGCCAGCCCATCTGCCGACATGAACACTGAAGCTTTCTTT
.	TRBV6-1	TRBD1	TRBJ1-2	CASSEETGDGYTF	TGTGCCAGCAGTGAAGAGACAGGGGACGGCTACACCTTC
.	TRBV10-3	.	TRBJ1-1	CAISEVGKRNTEAFF	TGTGCCATCAGTGAGGTAGGGAAAAGGAACACTGAAGCTTTCTTT
.	TRBV12-3/TRBV12-4	.	TRBJ1-1	CASADTRGTEAFF	TGTGCCAGCGCCGACACTAGGGGCACTGAAGCTTTCTTT
.	TRBV28	TRBD1	TRBJ1-6	CASSPFGTGGNSPLHF	TGTGCCAGCAGTCCCTTCGGGACAGGGGGCAATTCACCCCTCCACTTT
once	TRBV5-1	TRBD2	TRBJ2-3	CASSQSGGTDTQYF	TGCGCCAGCAGCCAGAGCGGGGGGACAGATACGCAGTATTTT
.	TRBV11-2	.	TRBJ2-1	CASSSQRLYNEQFF	TGTGCCAGCAGCTCCCAACGACTTTACAATGAGCAGTTCTTC
once	TRBV2	TRBD2	TRBJ2-1	CASSEIERGYNEQFF	TGTGCCAGCAGTGAGATCGAGCGGGGGTACAATGAGCAGTTCTTC
.	TRBV6-1	TRBD1	TRBJ1-2	CASSEDRGYGYTF	TGTGCCAGCAGCGAAGACAGGGGCTATGGCTACACCTTC
.	TRBV10-2	TRBD2	TRBJ2-1	CASSGSGGAFNEQFF	TGCGCCAGCAGTGGTAGCGGGGGGGCATTCAATGAGCAGTTCTTC
.	TRBV19	.	TRBJ1-1	CASSIGPGAEAFF	TGTGCCAGTAGTATCGGGCCAGGGGCTGAAGCTTTCTTT
once	TRBV28	TRBD1	TRBJ1-6	CASSARTGGYNSPLHF	TGTGCCAGCAGTGCCCGGACAGGGGGCTATAATTCACCCCTCCACTTT
.	TRBV30	TRBD1	TRBJ1-2	CAWSPLETGTGGTYGYTF	TGTGCCTGGAGTCCATTAGAAACCGGGACAGGGGGCACCTATGGCTACACCTTC
.	TRBV2	.	TRBJ2-1	CASLQQAAANEQFF	TGTGCCAGTCTACAACAGGCCGCCGCTAATGAGCAGTTCTTC
.	TRBV5-1	.	TRBJ2-1	CASSLGWGAVKFF	TGCGCCAGCAGCTTGGGGTGGGGGGCGGTCAAGTTCTTC
.	TRBV19	TRBD1	TRBJ1-5	CASTLDRGENQPQHF	TGTGCCAGTACTCTGGACAGGGGGGAAAATCAGCCCCAGCATTTT
once	TRBV7-2	TRBD1	TRBJ1-3	CASSYGQGLLFGNTIYF	TGTGCCAGCAGCTACGGACAGGGGCTTTTGTTTGGAAACACCATATATTTT
.	TRBV4-1	.	TRBJ1-6	CASSQGLSPLHF	TGCGCCAGCAGCCAGGGGCTTTCACCCCTCCACTTT
.	TRBV5-1	TRBD1	TRBJ2-7	CASSLEGAEQYF	TGCGCCAGCAGCTTGGAGGGGGCCGAGCAGTACTTC
.	TRBV5-1	.	TRBJ1-3	CASSLSGFNSGNTIYF	TGCGCCAGCAGCTTGTCGGGGTTCAACTCTGGAAACACCATATATTTT
few	TRBV5-5	.	TRBJ1-5	CASSEFESYSNQPQHF	TGTGCCAGCAGCGAATTCGAGAGTTATAGCAATCAGCCCCAGCATTTT
.	TRBV28	.	TRBJ1-3	CASSFWRNTIYF	TGTGCCAGCAGTTTTTGGCGGAACACCATATATTTT
once	TRBV29-1	TRBD1	TRBJ1-2	CSVWGQGPGGYTF	TGCAGCGTATGGGGACAGGGCCCGGGGGGCTACACCTTC
once	TRBV10-3	.	TRBJ2-3	CAISETGNTDTQYF	TGTGCCATCAGTGAGACAGGGAATACAGATACGCAGTATTTT
.	TRBV11-2	.	TRBJ2-5	CASSRTGTEGETQYF	TGTGCCAGCAGCCGCACCGGGACTGAAGGAGAGACCCAGTACTTC
.	TRBV11-3	.	TRBJ1-3	CASSLLFGNTIYF	TGTGCCAGCAGCCTTCTCTTCGGAAACACCATATATTTT
.	TRBV5-1	TRBD1	TRBJ1-3	CASSPPGTGTGNTIYF	TGCGCCAGCAGCCCCCCCGGGACAGGGACTGGAAACACCATATATTTT
.	TRBV7-2	TRBD1	TRBJ2-7	CASSFSTGRSYEQYF	TGTGCCAGCAGCTTTTCGACAGGGAGATCCTACGAGCAGTACTTC
few	TRBV5-1	.	TRBJ2-6	CASSPGTSGHISGANVLTF	TGCGCCAGCAGCCCCGGGACCTCGGGACACATCTCTGGGGCCAACGTCCTGACTTTC
.	TRBV5-1	.	TRBJ1-1	CASSLAAANTEAFF	TGCGCCAGCAGCTTGGCGGCGGCTAACACTGAAGCTTTCTTT
.	TRBV12-3/TRBV12-4	.	TRBJ1-1	CASVAGLNTEAFF	TGTGCCAGCGTTGCCGGCCTGAACACTGAAGCTTTCTTT
.	TRBV7-9	.	TRBJ1-1	CASSYNTGPAFF	TGTGCCAGCAGCTACAATACAGGCCCAGCTTTCTTT
.	TRBV6-1	.	TRBJ1-5	CASSEGTYSNQPQHF	TGTGCCAGCAGTGAAGGGACTTATAGCAATCAGCCCCAGCATTTT
.	TRBV27	.	TRBJ2-2	CASSLGGKRTGELFF	TGTGCCAGCAGTTTAGGGGGAAAACGGACCGGGGAGCTGTTTTTT
.	TRBV21-1	.	TRBJ2-5	CASTKNQTKEYQETQYF	TGTGCCAGTACAAAGAACCAGACGAAAGAGTACCAAGAGACCCAGTACTTC
.	TRBV5-1	.	TRBJ2-3	CASRAPGGESSQYF	TGCGCCAGCAGAGCCCCGGGGGGCGAATCGTCGCAGTATTTT
.	TRBV18	TRBD1	TRBJ2-3	CASSTTGGGGTDTQYF	TGTGCCAGCTCAACGACAGGGGGCGGGGGCACAGATACGCAGTATTTT
.	TRBV29-1	.	TRBJ1-1	CSVVAGVMNTEAFF	TGCAGCGTTGTTGCAGGGGTTATGAACACTGAAGCTTTCTTT
.	TRBV2	TRBD1	TRBJ1-2	CASGGDSYGYTF	TGTGCCAGCGGTGGGGACAGCTATGGCTACACCTTC
.	TRBV19	.	TRBJ2-6	CASSRLYSGANVLTF	TGTGCCAGTAGCCGGCTTTACTCTGGGGCCAACGTCCTGACTTTC